This TCR beta chain was documented in a study of T cell repertoires in cytomegalovirus infection (dated by TCRdb to between 2018 and 2021). About the study as a whole: Donor HLA type was relevant to the analysis, as public TCR beta signatures indicated carriage of CMV infection together with the matching HLA type. What the research found in general, with its limitations: The ex vivo response was dominated by HLA-C-restricted CMV-specific TCR beta clonotypes, which also provided the single most frequent clonotype in two of eight donors. Cumulative frequency of public TCR beta family members discriminated carriers of CMV infection plus the relevant HLA type in this cohort and an independent roughly 330-donor cohort.

Taken from the germline V gene (reference sequence), the CDR1 and CDR2 loops are DFQATT and SNEGSKA. The junction carries 18 bases between V and J, which are trimmed by 2 bases and 4 bases respectively. There are 15 amino acids in the CDR3, from cysteine to phenylalanine inclusive. Of the read, only the CDR3 DNA is kept; its 45 bases are in frame from base 1. Sequencing took place on an Illumina HiSeq 1500. TCRdb reanalyzed the raw reads on its own, using fastp at Q25 for trimming and MiXCR for clone calling, and kept in-frame beta chains. Entries are consolidated by CDR3 protein sequence, retaining the most common genes and DNA. The table for this sample lists about 230,000 distinct CDR3 sequences; approximately 24% of them were counted only once. 15% to 20% of the sample comes from the top ten. There are a few counts of this clonotype. Its cognate antigen has yet to be identified. No base qualities exist here, and no much larger clone lies one base off it.

Sequencing was done on a sample of CD8+ T cells from PBMCs. This clonotype originated in a human donor in good health (CMV status not recorded). Some clones in this sample may be carry-over from other donors' samples. The rearrangement combines TRBV20-1 with TRBJ2-7; the D gene may be TRBD1 or TRBD2, since each aligns over 5 bases. The DNA reads as follows: TGCAGTGCTAGAAGGGAGTCTGAGACAGATTACGAGCAGTACTTC. Translated, this gives CSARRESETDYEQYF.